These 16 T cell receptor beta chains were all obtained from the same sample, sequenced in a study of technical replicates of blood from several donors. Clones were sequenced by immunoSEQ multiplex PCR, and TCRdb holds only the in-frame ones, with some missing. The sample lists approximately 94,000 clones; approximately 95% were seen once. Sequencing used T cells isolated from PBMCs. These receptors originate from a human donor in good health.

Remarks on this clone: An end of the junction differs from the germline gene, which may be a read error. V is TRBV6-5 and J is TRBJ2-2, with 8 bases that match TRBD2. CDR3 length: 14 amino acids. In germline, CDR1 is MNHEY, CDR2 SVGAGI. The CDR3 protein is CASSWTSWGGELFF. Here the CDR3 DNA reads TGTGCCAGTAGTTGGACTAGCTGGGGCGGGGAGCTGTTTTTT.

The chain uses TRBV27 and TRBJ2-5, with 8 nucleotides matching TRBD1. Germline CDR1 and CDR2: MNHEY and SMNVEV (reference sequence). The CDR3 has 14 residues. The ends lost 4 bases at V and 5 bases at J; junction bases unmatched: 6. The CDR3 DNA reads TGTGCCAGCAGTTCCTACCCAGGGGGCGAGACCCAGTACTTC. Translation gives CASSSYPGGETQYF.

The rearrangement joins TRBV25-1 to TRBJ2-1; 7 nucleotides line up with TRBD2. The CDR3 is 14 amino acids. Trimming removed 6 bases from V and 3 bases from J; junction bases left unmatched: 5. Germline CDR1 and CDR2: MGHDK and SYGVNS. CDR3 nucleotides: TGTGCCAGCAGACTTGGGACTATCTACAATGAGCAGTTCTTC. It translates to CASRLGTIYNEQFF.

Regarding this clone: The same CDR3 also results from other DNA sequences found in this sample. The rearrangement joins TRBV4-2 to TRBJ1-1; no clear D. The CDR3 extends over 14 amino acids. Trimming took off 0 bases at V and 2 bases at J, with 7 bases between the two ends. Germline lookup yields CDR1 LGHNA and CDR2 YNFKEQ. The chain's CDR3 is CASSQDLLNTEAFF. CDR3 nucleotides: TGTGCCAGCAGCCAAGATCTCCTCAACACTGAAGCTTTCTTT.

This sequence joins TRBV6-5 and TRBJ2-7; tentative D call: TRBD1 (6 bases). Germline V gene data show CDR1 as MNHEY and CDR2 as SVGAGI. CDR3 length equals 14 residues. The V end was cut by 8 bases, the J end by 3 bases, with 17 bases between. The DNA for the CDR3 is TGTGCCAGCGGTACCGCAGGGGCTTACTACGAGCAGTACTTC. Encoded protein: CASGTAGAYYEQYF.

The rearrangement uses TRBV19 and TRBJ2-1; D remains ambiguous. The germline V gene encodes CDR1 LNHDA and CDR2 SQIVND (reference sequence). The CDR3 runs to 15 residues. Trimming took 3 bases from V and 0 from J, leaving 9 bases between them. The CDR3 coding sequence is TGTGCCAGTAGTATCAGGCACAGCTCCTACAATGAGCAGTTCTTC. Amino acids: CASSIRHSSYNEQFF.

This clone appeared a single time. The chain is built from TRBV7-2 and TRBJ2-5; 8 bases are shared with TRBD2. Trimming took 1 base from V and 4 from J; bases not matched to a gene: 11. The CDR3 covers 17 residues. Germline-derived CDR1 and CDR2 are SGHTA and FQGNSA. CDR3 sequence reads: CASSLDSQRELGETQYF. The CDR3 region has the DNA TGTGCCAGCAGCTTAGACTCCCAGCGGGAGCTGGGAGAGACCCAGTACTTC.

The rearrangement links TRBV7-3 to TRBJ2-5; D is perhaps TRBD1 (5 bases). The CDR3 is 14 amino acids. Germline CDR1 SGHTA, CDR2 FQGTGA. V was shortened by 2 bases and J by 3 bases, with 10 bases between the two germline ends. The CDR3 DNA follows: TGTGCCAGCAGCTTAGGGGCGATCGAAGAGACCCAGTACTTC. Encoded protein: CASSLGAIEETQYF.

This clone has only one observation. V gene TRBV4-3 combines with J gene TRBJ2-1; D is perhaps TRBD2 (5 bases). The germline V gene encodes CDR1 LGHNA and CDR2 YSLEER. The CDR3 contains 15 residues. V was trimmed by 0 bases and J by 10 bases, leaving 16 bases between them. The CDR3 here is CASSQDLSLAFEQFF. CDR3 nucleotides: TGCGCCAGCAGCCAAGATTTGAGCCTAGCCTTCGAGCAGTTCTTC.

The chain couples TRBV29-1 to TRBJ1-2; D gene unclear. Looked up from germline, CDR1 is SQVTM and CDR2 is ANQGSEA. The CDR3 has 11 residues. V lost 5 bases, J lost 6 bases, and 10 bases lay in between. In DNA, the CDR3 is TGCAGCGTTCGGCCAGGTGATGGCTACACCTTC. Amino acid sequence: CSVRPGDGYTF.

The rearrangement joins TRBV9 to TRBJ1-3; D not resolved. The V and J ends lost 0 bases and 2 bases respectively, with 9 bases between them. Germline CDR1 and CDR2: SGDLS and YYNGEE. The length of the CDR3 is 15 residues. The chain's CDR3 is CASSVASHPGNTIYF. Written as DNA, the CDR3 is TGTGCCAGCAGCGTAGCGAGTCACCCTGGAAACACCATATATTTT.

This clone was seen just once. The J gene is TRBJ1-1, the V gene TRBV18; D might be TRBD1 (5 bases). This CDR3 has 14 amino acids. CDR1 is KGHSH and CDR2 is LQKENI in the germline V gene. V was pared by 3 bases and J by 3 bases, with 11 bases between. CDR3 sequence (DNA): TGTGCCAGCTCACCCACCGACAGTGACACTGAAGCTTTCTTT. Translation gives CASSPTDSDTEAFF.

The chain couples TRBV6-5 to TRBJ2-2; D unclear. Trimming took 5 bases from V and 6 from J, leaving 13 bases between them. The CDR3 runs to 14 residues. Germline CDR1 MNHEY, CDR2 SVGAGI. CDR3 protein: CASSTQVVAGELFF. In DNA, the CDR3 is TGTGCCAGCAGTACGCAGGTAGTGGCCGGGGAGCTGTTTTTT.

The chain couples TRBV5-6 to TRBJ1-2; TRBD1 agrees at 9 bases. The germline V gene has CDR1 SGHDT and CDR2 YYEEEE. The CDR3 extends over 14 amino acids. The V segment lost 5 bases and the J segment 4 bases; nucleotides outside the gene matches: 6. CDR3 sequence (DNA): TGTGCCAGCAGTCCGGGACAGGGCTCCTATGGCTACACCTTC. Translated, it gives CASSPGQGSYGYTF.

V is TRBV7-2 and J is TRBJ2-5; D ambiguous. V was trimmed by 1 base and J by 1 base, leaving 7 bases between them. The CDR3 has 14 amino acids. Germline CDR1 is SGHTA and CDR2 is FQGNSA. This CDR3 reads CASSLDTSQETQYF. In DNA form, the CDR3 reads TGTGCCAGCAGCTTAGATACAAGCCAAGAGACCCAGTACTTC.

The chain joins TRBV19 to TRBJ2-7; D unclear. Germline CDR1 LNHDA, CDR2 SQIVND (reference sequence). The CDR3 loop spans 12 amino acids. V shed 4 bases and J shed 2 bases, with 6 bases lying between them. The DNA for the CDR3 is TGTGCCAGTAGTACCCATCCCTACGAGCAGTACTTC. It encodes CASSTHPYEQYF.